This T cell receptor (beta chain) was recorded in a study of T cells in Graves' hyperthyroidism and ophthalmopathy. Study at large: The authors collected peripheral blood at initial diagnosis, before any treatment.

This clonotype was observed a few times. What it binds is not known. Just one base apart from a much larger clone, this may be a read error. Active moderate-to-severe ophthalmopathy, Clinical Activity Score at least 3, NOSPECS at least 4, under 3 months' duration. Amplified TCR beta CDR3 regions derived from RNA transcripts. Researchers ran a first-round RT-PCR on the TCR CDR3 using the HTBI primer set. Each CDR3 protein is one row after TCRdb ran MiXCR on the multiplex PCR reads. The data show more than 300,000 distinct CDR3 sequences, about 14% seen once. Study findings and constraints: Most thyroid clonotypes with frequency above 0.001 were detected in blood.

The TCR originated in a woman between 25 and 40 years old with Graves' ophthalmopathy. The sequenced sample consisted of blood.

CDR3 nucleotides: TGTGCCAGCAGTTTAAGGGATTATGGCTACGCCTTC. Translating it yields CASSLRDYGYAF. V and J are TRBV28 and TRBJ1-2; D ambiguous. Germline loops: CDR1 MDHEN, CDR2 SYDVKM. CDR3 length equals 12 residues.